This TCR beta chain was obtained from a study of cytomegalovirus exposure and HLA in healthy donors. Study-wide points: In a later analysis, at a false discovery rate of 0.05, approximately 18,000 TCR beta sequences were associated with HLA alleles. Cytomegalovirus status was reportedly diagnosed by the classifier with high sensitivity and specificity. A later analysis found common viral pathogens apparently linked to several of the most significant clusters.

The trim removed 0 bases at V and 1 base at J, leaving 6 bases unmatched. The CDR3 has 16 amino acids. Per germline, CDR1 SEHNR and CDR2 FQNEAQ (reference sequence). Primers for the PCR totalled 60 Vbeta and 13 Jbeta. The data were produced by immunoSEQ multiplex PCR, yet TCRdb's version contains in-frame clones alone and is incomplete. Among more than 65,000 clones, around three quarters were seen once, and the ten largest hold about 20%. Concerning this clone: The antigen is undetermined.

The J gene is TRBJ2-7, the V gene TRBV7-9, with TRBD1 matching over 7 bases. The source material was PBMCs. This receptor was taken from a woman aged 40 to 49 in good health and CMV-seropositive. The CDR3 region is CASSLARQGGSYEQYF. For the CDR3, the DNA is TGTGCCAGCAGCTTAGCTCGACAGGGTGGTTCCTACGAGCAGTACTTC.